These 25 T cell receptor beta chains were all obtained from the same sample, sequenced in a study of blood T cell repertoires in COVID-19 (dated by TCRdb to the early 2020s). The library was produced with the immunoSEQ multiplex PCR assay. As stored in TCRdb, this immuneACCESS dataset retains in-frame rearrangements with V and J assigned. A fraction of the clones does not appear; measured against another copy, unresolved V genes explain less than half of the discrepancy, and the remainder lacks a known reason. In all, the sample holds tens of thousands of clones, and around 90% of those were seen once. The leading ten clones occupy 3% of the sample. The sample was peripheral blood. The receptors were gathered from a woman aged 50 to 65 with active or convalescent COVID-19.

The chain combines TRBV7-9 with TRBJ1-1, with D maybe TRBD1 (6 bases). The germline CDR1 and CDR2 sequences are SEHNR and FQNEAQ (reference sequence). The V gene lost 2 bases and the J gene lost 2 bases, with 12 bases spanning the gap. The CDR3 has 15 residues. The CDR3 loop is CASSLIQGGNTEAFF. As DNA, the CDR3 is TGTGCCAGCAGCTTAATACAGGGCGGAAACACTGAAGCTTTCTTT.

This sequence joins TRBV5-4 and TRBJ2-1; 8 nucleotides align to TRBD1. CDR3 length: 16 residues. V lost 4 bases and J lost 5; bases outside the gene matches: 11. Germline V gene lookup returns CDR1 SGHNT and CDR2 YYREEE (reference sequence). For the CDR3, the DNA is TGTGCCAGCAGCCTGGGGGTGGGACAGGATAACAATGAGCAGTTCTTC. Translation: CASSLGVGQDNNEQFF. The variable domain in full, with the rest retrieved from reference TRBV5-4 and TRBJ2-1, is ETGVTQSPTHLIKTRGQQVTLRCSSQSGHNTVSWYQQALGQGPQFIFQYYREEENGRGNFPPRFSGLQFPNYSSELNVNALELDDSALYLCASSLGVGQDNNEQFFGPGTRLTVL.

The chain recombines TRBV7-9 with TRBJ2-1, with D maybe TRBD1 (6 bases). Looked up from germline, CDR1 is SEHNR and CDR2 is FQNEAQ (reference sequence). This CDR3 is built from 15 residues. V was shortened by 0 bases and J by 4 bases, with 10 bases between the two germline ends. This CDR3 reads CASSLAGTPYNEQFF. CDR3 DNA: TGTGCCAGCAGCTTAGCCGGGACACCTTACAATGAGCAGTTCTTC.

The chain uses TRBV2 and TRBJ1-2, with TRBD1 as a possible D gene (5 bases). Germline assignment: CDR1 SNHLY and CDR2 FYNNEI. The CDR3 covers 14 residues. The V end lost 2 bases, the J end lost 2 bases, and 9 bases lay between the germline ends. This CDR3 reads CASSEKAGNYGYTF. The CDR3 region has the DNA TGTGCCAGCAGTGAAAAGGCAGGGAACTATGGCTACACCTTC. Variable domain in full (rest from reference TRBV2 and TRBJ1-2): EPEVTQTPSHQVTQMGQEVILRCVPISNHLYFYWYRQILGQKVEFLVSFYNNEISEKSEIFDDQFSVERPDGSNFTLKIRSTKLEDSAMYFCASSEKAGNYGYTFGSGTRLTVV.

The CDR3 sequence: CASSARVPNSPLHF. The CDR3 DNA is TGTGCCAGCAGTGCCAGGGTTCCTAATTCACCCCTCCACTTT. J is TRBJ1-6 and V is TRBV7-8, with D possibly being TRBD1 (5 bases). CDR1 is SGHVS, CDR2 FQNEAQ, per germline. V gave up 6 bases and J gave up 6 bases, with 12 bases separating them. The CDR3 loop spans 14 amino acids. Full variable domain (remainder filled in from reference TRBV7-8 and TRBJ1-6): GAGVSQSPRYKVAKRGQDVALRCDPISGHVSLFWYQQALGQGPEFLTYFQNEAQLDKSGLPSDRFFAERPEGSVSTLKIQRTQQEDSAVYLCASSARVPNSPLHFGNGTRLTVT.

J is TRBJ1-1 and V is TRBV6-2 or TRBV6-3; a possible D gene is TRBD1 (5 bases). CDR1 and CDR2 from the germline V gene are MNHEY and SVGEGT. V lost 1 base and J lost 1, with 10 bases in between. The CDR3 runs to 15 residues. The CDR3 DNA reads TGTGCCAGCAGTTACTTCGACAGTGCGAACACTGAAGCTTTCTTT. Its protein is CASSYFDSANTEAFF.

This clone has only one observation. The chain carries TRBV3-1 (or the pseudogene TRBV3-2) and TRBJ2-3; 7 bases fit TRBD1. Germline CDR1 reads LGHDT; CDR2 reads YNNKEL (reference sequence). V trimming: 1 base; J trimming: 7 bases; junction bases outside the gene matches: 8. The CDR3 length is 15 residues. Here the CDR3 reads CASSQVPGTENTQYF. CDR3 bases: TGTGCCAGCAGCCAAGTTCCCGGGACAGAAAATACGCAGTATTTT.

This chain connects TRBV7-2 to TRBJ1-5; a weak D match, TRBD1 (6 bases). The CDR3 length is 14 residues. The V end lost 5 bases, the J end lost 3 bases, and 11 bases lay between the germline ends. Germline values: CDR1 SGHTA, CDR2 FQGNSA. CDR3 sequence: CASSITGSNQPQHF. Written as DNA, the CDR3 is TGTGCCAGCAGCATAACAGGGTCCAATCAGCCCCAGCATTTT.

The V and J genes are TRBV4-3 and TRBJ1-2; no definite D call. Germline lookup yields CDR1 LGHNA and CDR2 YSLEER. The CDR3 sequence is 14 residues long. V was clipped by 6 bases and J by 3 bases, with 14 bases between them. The CDR3 nucleotides are TGCGCCAGCAGGGCGGGGTTAGGTGACTATGGCTACACCTTC. This translates into CASRAGLGDYGYTF.

V and J are TRBV10-1 and TRBJ1-1; D remains unclear. CDR3 length: 14 amino acids. CDR1 and CDR2 (germline): WNHNN, SYGVQD (reference sequence). Trimming took off 4 bases at V and 3 bases at J, with 12 bases between the two ends. CDR3 protein: CASSAIYLDTEAFF. As DNA, the CDR3 is TGCGCCAGCAGTGCAATATACTTGGACACTGAAGCTTTCTTT.

The J gene is TRBJ2-5, the V gene TRBV6-1; 9 nucleotides align to TRBD2. The ends lost 2 bases at V and 1 base at J; junction bases unmatched: 11. This CDR3 region has 18 residues. The germline V gene has CDR1 MNHNS and CDR2 SASEGT. CDR3 coding DNA: TGTGCCAGCAGTGAACGTGGGACTAGCCTTACCCTCCAAGAGACCCAGTACTTC. This codes for CASSERGTSLTLQETQYF.

The chain is built from TRBV7-2 and TRBJ2-1; 13 positions match TRBD2. Looked up from germline, CDR1 is SGHTA and CDR2 is FQGNSA. The CDR3 sequence is 16 residues long. Unmatched junction bases numbered 14, after V lost 6 bases and J lost 12 bases. The CDR3, as DNA: TGTGCCAGCAGTGGGGGACTAGCGGGGATAACAATGAGGCAGTTCTTC. Amino acid sequence: CASSGGLAGITMRQFF.

The CDR3 region has the DNA TGTGCCAGCAGCCGTCGGGGTAACGCAGATACGCAGTATTTT. Protein: CASSRRGNADTQYF. The chain carries TRBV11-1 and TRBJ2-3; D is possibly TRBD2 (5 bases). Trimming left V 5 bases short and J 4 bases short, with 13 bases between. This CDR3 has 14 amino acids. Germline CDR1 SGHAT, CDR2 FQDESV (reference sequence). The variable domain in full, with the rest retrieved from reference TRBV11-1 and TRBJ2-3, is EAEVAQSPRYKITEKSQAVAFWCDPISGHATLYWYRQILGQGPELLVQFQDESVVDDSQLPKDRFSAERLKGVDSTLKIQPAELGDSAMYLCASSRRGNADTQYFGPGTRLTVL.

This sequence joins TRBV7-2 and TRBJ2-1; unclear D gene. The V end lost 4 bases, the J end lost 3 bases, and 10 bases lay between the germline ends. This CDR3 contains 14 residues. Germline lookup yields CDR1 SGHTA and CDR2 FQGNSA. The CDR3 bases are TGTGCCAGCAGCTCCGATCTACTCTACAATGAGCAGTTCTTC. It specifies CASSSDLLYNEQFF.

The genes are TRBV30 and TRBJ1-1; 8 bases match TRBD1. Germline V lookup: CDR1 GTSNPN, CDR2 SVGIG (reference sequence). The CDR3 is 13 amino acids. V lost 2 bases, J lost 4 bases, and 3 bases stayed unmatched. CDR3 region: CAWSRQGITEAFF. The CDR3 DNA reads TGTGCCTGGAGTCGACAGGGGATCACTGAAGCTTTCTTT.

The CDR3 sequence: CASSPQGAVLNTIYF. The CDR3 region has the DNA TGTGCCAGCAGCCCGCAGGGGGCCGTGTTAAACACCATATATTTT. The gene calls are TRBV6-5 and TRBJ1-3; 8 bases match TRBD1. Germline lookup yields CDR1 MNHEY and CDR2 SVGAGI. The CDR3 runs 15 residues. V lost 6 bases to trimming and J lost 6 bases; unmatched junction nucleotides: 10.

V gene TRBV5-6 combines with J gene TRBJ2-3, with 10 bases that match TRBD1. The J segment lost 2 bases and the V segment lost 4 bases, leaving 4 bases of the junction unmatched. Per germline, CDR1 SGHDT and CDR2 YYEEEE. The CDR3 is made up of 15 amino acids. Written as DNA, the CDR3 is TGTGCCAGCAGCGAGACAGGGGGCGACACAGATACGCAGTATTTT. It is translated as CASSETGGDTDTQYF.

Only a few counts were recorded for this clone. The chain carries TRBV7-2 and TRBJ1-5; D ambiguous. There are 14 residues in the CDR3. Trimming took off 1 base at V and 7 bases at J, with 11 bases between the two ends. From germline, CDR1 is SGHTA and CDR2 FQGNSA. The chain's CDR3 is CASSLDPVGQPQHF. The CDR3 DNA reads TGTGCCAGCAGCTTAGACCCGGTCGGGCAGCCCCAGCATTTT.

The gene calls are TRBV7-3 and TRBJ1-3; a weak D match, TRBD1 (5 bases). The CDR3 totals 14 residues. Germline V gives CDR1 SGHTA, CDR2 FQGTGA. The germline V and J ends were trimmed by 4 bases and 9 bases, with 16 bases remaining between them. The CDR3 loop reads CASSSSAAQGTIYF. DNA for the CDR3: TGTGCCAGCAGCTCTTCGGCGGCTCAGGGCACCATATATTTT.

The chain employs TRBV27 and TRBJ1-5; weak D call: TRBD1 (5 bases). The CDR3 spans 15 residues. The V end was cut by 0 bases, the J end by 2 bases, with 8 bases between. From germline, CDR1 is MNHEY and CDR2 SMNVEV (reference sequence). The CDR3 region is CASSLSSGGNQPQHF. In DNA, the CDR3 is TGTGCCAGCAGTTTATCTTCGGGGGGCAATCAGCCCCAGCATTTT.

This clone was seen once. The rearrangement links TRBV27 to TRBJ1-5; D unclear. There are 13 residues in the CDR3. V lost 5 bases and J 0 bases, leaving 5 bases between the germline ends. Germline values: CDR1 MNHEY, CDR2 SMNVEV (reference sequence). The CDR3 nucleotides are TGTGCCAGCAGTCACTATAGCAATCAGCCCCAGCATTTT. Amino acid sequence: CASSHYSNQPQHF.

The chain carries TRBV7-2 and TRBJ1-2; 12 bases are a match to TRBD1. The CDR3 has 14 residues. Trimming cost V 1 base and J 12 bases; bases outside gene matches: 6. Germline-derived CDR1 and CDR2 are SGHTA and FQGNSA. The CDR3: CASSLVLGQGADTF. CDR3 DNA: TGTGCCAGCAGCTTAGTCTTGGGACAGGGGGCCGACACCTTC.

A few counts support this clone. The V gene is TRBV7-2, the J gene TRBJ1-1; maybe TRBD1 (5 bases). Looked up from germline, CDR1 is SGHTA and CDR2 is FQGNSA. This CDR3 spans 15 amino acids. V lost 5 bases to trimming and J lost 0 bases, with 13 bases between them. In DNA, the CDR3 is TGTGCCAGCAGCCCCGGATCGACAGTGAACACTGAAGCTTTCTTT. Its translation: CASSPGSTVNTEAFF.

Comment on this clone: A much larger clone differs by one base, so this may be a read error. The V gene is TRBV30, the J gene TRBJ2-3; D uncertain. CDR1 is GTSNPN and CDR2 is SVGIG in the germline V gene (reference sequence). This CDR3 is 12 amino acids long. V gave up 3 bases and J gave up 0 bases, with 4 bases separating them. Here the CDR3 DNA reads TGTGCCTGGAGCCATAGCACAGATACGCAGTATTTT. Translation: CAWSHSTDTQYF.

The CDR3 sequence: CASSYSRLGGETQYF. CDR3 coding DNA: TGTGCCAGCAGTTACTCGCGGCTCGGAGGAGAGACCCAGTACTTC. The chain is built from TRBV6-5 and TRBJ2-5; D might be TRBD2 (5 bases). Germline CDR1 is MNHEY and CDR2 is SVGAGI. The length of the CDR3 is 15 residues. Trimming took 0 bases from V and 4 from J, leaving 12 bases between them.